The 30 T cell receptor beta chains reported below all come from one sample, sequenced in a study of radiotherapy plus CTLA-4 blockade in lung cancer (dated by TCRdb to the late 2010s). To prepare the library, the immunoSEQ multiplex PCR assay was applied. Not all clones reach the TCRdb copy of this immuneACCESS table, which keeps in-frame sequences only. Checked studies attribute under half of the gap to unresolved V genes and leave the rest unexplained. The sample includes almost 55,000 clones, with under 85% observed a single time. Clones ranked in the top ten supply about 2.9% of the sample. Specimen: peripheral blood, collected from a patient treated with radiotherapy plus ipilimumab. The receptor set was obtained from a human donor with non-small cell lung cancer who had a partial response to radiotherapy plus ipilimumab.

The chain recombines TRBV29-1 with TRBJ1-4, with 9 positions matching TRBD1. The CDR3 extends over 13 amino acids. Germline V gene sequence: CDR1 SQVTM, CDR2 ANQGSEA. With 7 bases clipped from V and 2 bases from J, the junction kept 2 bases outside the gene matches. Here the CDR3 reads CSAGQGTNEKLFF. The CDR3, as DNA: TGCAGCGCCGGACAGGGGACTAATGAAAAACTGTTTTTT.

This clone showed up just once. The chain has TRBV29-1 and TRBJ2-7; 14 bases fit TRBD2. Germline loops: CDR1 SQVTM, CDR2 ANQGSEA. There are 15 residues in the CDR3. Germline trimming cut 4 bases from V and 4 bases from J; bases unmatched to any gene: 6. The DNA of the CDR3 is TGCAGCGTTGTACGGACTAGCGGGGGGACGTACGAGCAGTACTTC. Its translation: CSVVRTSGGTYEQYF.

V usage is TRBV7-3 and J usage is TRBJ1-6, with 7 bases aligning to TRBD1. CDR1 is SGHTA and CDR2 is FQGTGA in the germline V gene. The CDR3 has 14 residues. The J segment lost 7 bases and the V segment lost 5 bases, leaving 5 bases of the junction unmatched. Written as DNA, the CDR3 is TGTGCCAGCAGCCGGGACAGCTCAAATTCACCCCTCCACTTT. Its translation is CASSRDSSNSPLHF.

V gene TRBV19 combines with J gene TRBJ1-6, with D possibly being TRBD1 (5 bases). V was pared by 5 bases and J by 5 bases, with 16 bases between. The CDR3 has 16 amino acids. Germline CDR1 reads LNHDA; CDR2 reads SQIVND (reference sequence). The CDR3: CASSYQGRQDNSPLHF. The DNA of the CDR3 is TGTGCCAGTAGTTATCAGGGAAGGCAAGATAATTCACCCCTCCACTTT.

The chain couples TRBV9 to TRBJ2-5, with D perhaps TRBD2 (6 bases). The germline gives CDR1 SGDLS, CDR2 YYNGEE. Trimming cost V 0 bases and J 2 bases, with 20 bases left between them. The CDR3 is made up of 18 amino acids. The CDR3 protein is CASSVGLRGSSVQETQYF. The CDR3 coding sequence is TGTGCCAGCAGCGTAGGGTTGCGAGGGTCTAGCGTTCAAGAGACCCAGTACTTC.

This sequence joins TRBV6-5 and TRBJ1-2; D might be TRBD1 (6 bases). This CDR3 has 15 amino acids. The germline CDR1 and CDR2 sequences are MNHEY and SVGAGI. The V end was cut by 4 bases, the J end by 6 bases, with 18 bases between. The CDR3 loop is CASSFLQGLQNGYTF. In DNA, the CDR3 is TGTGCCAGCAGTTTTCTCCAGGGGCTTCAGAATGGCTACACCTTC.

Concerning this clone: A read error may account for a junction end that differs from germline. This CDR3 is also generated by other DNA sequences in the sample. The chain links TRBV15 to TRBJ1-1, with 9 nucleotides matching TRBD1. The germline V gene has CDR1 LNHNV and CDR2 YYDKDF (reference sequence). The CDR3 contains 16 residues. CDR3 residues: CATSRRTGVGNTEAFF. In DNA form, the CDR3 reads TGTGCCACCAGCAGACGGACAGGGGTTGGGAACACTGAAGCCTTCTTT.

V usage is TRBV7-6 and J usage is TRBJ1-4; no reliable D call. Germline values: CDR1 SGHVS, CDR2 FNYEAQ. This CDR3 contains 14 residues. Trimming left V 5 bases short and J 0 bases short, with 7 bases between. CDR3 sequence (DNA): TGTGCCAGCAGCCTTCTTACAACTAATGAAAAACTGTTTTTT. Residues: CASSLLTTNEKLFF.

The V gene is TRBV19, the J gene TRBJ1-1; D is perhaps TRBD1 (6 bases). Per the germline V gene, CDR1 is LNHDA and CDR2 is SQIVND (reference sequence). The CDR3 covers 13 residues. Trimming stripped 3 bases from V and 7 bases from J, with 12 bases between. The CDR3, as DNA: TGTGCCAGTAGTATTCAGCGGGGGCGTGAAGCTTTCTTT. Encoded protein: CASSIQRGREAFF. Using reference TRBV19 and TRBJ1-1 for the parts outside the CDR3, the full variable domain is DGGITQSPKYLFRKEGQNVTLSCEQNLNHDAMYWYRQDPGQGLRLIYYSQIVNDFQKGDIAEGYSVSREKKESFPLTVTSAQKNPTAFYLCASSIQRGREAFFGQGTRLTVV.

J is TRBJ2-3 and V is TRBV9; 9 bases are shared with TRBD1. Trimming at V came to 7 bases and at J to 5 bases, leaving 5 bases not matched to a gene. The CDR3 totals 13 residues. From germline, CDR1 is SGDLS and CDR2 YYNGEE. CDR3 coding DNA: TGTGCCAGCGGGGACAGGGCACAAGATACGCAGTATTTT. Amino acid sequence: CASGDRAQDTQYF.

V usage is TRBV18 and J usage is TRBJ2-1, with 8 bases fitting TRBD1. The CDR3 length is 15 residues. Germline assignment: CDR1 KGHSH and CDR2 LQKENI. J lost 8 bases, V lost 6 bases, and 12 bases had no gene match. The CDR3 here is CASSPDRGRRDEQFF. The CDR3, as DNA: TGTGCCAGCTCGCCAGACAGGGGCCGGAGGGATGAGCAGTTCTTC.

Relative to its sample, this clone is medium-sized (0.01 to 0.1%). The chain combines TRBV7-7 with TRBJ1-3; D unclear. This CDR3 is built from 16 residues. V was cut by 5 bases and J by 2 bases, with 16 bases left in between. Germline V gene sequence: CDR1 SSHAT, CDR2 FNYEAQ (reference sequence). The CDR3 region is CASSIGGTEAGNTIYF. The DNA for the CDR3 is TGTGCCAGCAGCATTGGAGGTACTGAGGCTGGAAACACCATATATTTT.

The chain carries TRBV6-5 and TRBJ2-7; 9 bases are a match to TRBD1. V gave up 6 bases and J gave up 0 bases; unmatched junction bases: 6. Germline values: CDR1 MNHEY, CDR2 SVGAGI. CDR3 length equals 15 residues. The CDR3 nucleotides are TGTGCCAGCAGAAGGACAGGGGATCCCTCCTACGAGCAGTACTTC. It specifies CASRRTGDPSYEQYF.

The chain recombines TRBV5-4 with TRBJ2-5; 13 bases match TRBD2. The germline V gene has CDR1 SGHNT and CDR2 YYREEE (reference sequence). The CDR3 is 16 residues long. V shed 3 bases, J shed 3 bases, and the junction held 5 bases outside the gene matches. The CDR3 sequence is CASSSGLAGSEETQYF. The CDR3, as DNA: TGTGCCAGCAGCTCGGGACTAGCGGGATCGGAAGAGACCCAGTACTTC. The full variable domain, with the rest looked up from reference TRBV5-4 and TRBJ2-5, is ETGVTQSPTHLIKTRGQQVTLRCSSQSGHNTVSWYQQALGQGPQFIFQYYREEENGRGNFPPRFSGLQFPNYSSELNVNALELDDSALYLCASSSGLAGSEETQYFGPGTRLLVL.

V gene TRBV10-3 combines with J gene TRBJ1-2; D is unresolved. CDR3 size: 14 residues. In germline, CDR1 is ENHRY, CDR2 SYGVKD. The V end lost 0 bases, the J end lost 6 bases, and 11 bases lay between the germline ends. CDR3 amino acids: CAISESRGTHGYTF. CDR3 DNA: TGTGCCATCAGTGAGTCACGGGGTACCCATGGCTACACCTTC.

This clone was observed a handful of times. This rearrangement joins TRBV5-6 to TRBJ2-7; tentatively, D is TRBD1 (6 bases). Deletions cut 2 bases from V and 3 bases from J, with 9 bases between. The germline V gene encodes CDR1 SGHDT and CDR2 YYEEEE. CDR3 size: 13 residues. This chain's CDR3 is CASSLVQGYEQYF. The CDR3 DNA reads TGTGCCAGCAGCTTAGTACAGGGCTACGAGCAGTACTTC.

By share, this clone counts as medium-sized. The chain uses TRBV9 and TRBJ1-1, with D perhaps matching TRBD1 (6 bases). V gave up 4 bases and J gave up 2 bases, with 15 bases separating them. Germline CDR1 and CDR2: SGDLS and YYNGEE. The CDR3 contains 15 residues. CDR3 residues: CASSTGQLTNTEAFF. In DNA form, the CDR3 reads TGTGCCAGCAGCACCGGACAGTTAACTAACACTGAAGCTTTCTTT.

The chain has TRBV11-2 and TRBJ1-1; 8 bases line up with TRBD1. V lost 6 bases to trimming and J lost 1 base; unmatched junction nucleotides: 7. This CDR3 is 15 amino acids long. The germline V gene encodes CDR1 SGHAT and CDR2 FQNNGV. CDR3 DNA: TGTGCCAGCAGTTTGAGGGGACAGGCGAACACTGAAGCTTTCTTT. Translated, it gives CASSLRGQANTEAFF. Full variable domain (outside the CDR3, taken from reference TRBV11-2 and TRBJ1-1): EAGVAQSPRYKIIEKRQSVAFWCNPISGHATLYWYQQILGQGPKLLIQFQNNGVVDDSQLPKDRFSAERLKGVDSTLKIQPAKLEDSAVYLCASSLRGQANTEAFFGQGTRLTVV.

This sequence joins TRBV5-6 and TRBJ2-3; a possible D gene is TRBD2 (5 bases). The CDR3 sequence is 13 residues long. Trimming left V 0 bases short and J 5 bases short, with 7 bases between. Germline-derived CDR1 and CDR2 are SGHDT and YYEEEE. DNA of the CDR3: TGTGCCAGCAGCTTGGAACTAGTAGATACGCAGTATTTT. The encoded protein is CASSLELVDTQYF. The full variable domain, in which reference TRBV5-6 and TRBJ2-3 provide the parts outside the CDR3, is DAGVTQSPTHLIKTRGQQVTLRCSPKSGHDTVSWYQQALGQGPQFIFQYYEEEERQRGNFPDRFSGHQFPNYSSELNVNALLLGDSALYLCASSLELVDTQYFGPGTRLTVL.

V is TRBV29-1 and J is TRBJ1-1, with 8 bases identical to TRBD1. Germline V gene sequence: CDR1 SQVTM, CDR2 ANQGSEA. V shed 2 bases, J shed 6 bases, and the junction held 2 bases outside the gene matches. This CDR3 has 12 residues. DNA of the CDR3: TGCAGCGTTGAAACAGGGGGGCCTGAAGCTTTCTTT. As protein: CSVETGGPEAFF.

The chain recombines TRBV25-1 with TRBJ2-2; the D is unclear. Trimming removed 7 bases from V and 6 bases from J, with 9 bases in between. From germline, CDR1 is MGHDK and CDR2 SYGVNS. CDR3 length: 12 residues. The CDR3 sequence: CASNEFPGELFF. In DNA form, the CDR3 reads TGTGCCAGCAACGAGTTCCCCGGGGAGCTGTTTTTT.

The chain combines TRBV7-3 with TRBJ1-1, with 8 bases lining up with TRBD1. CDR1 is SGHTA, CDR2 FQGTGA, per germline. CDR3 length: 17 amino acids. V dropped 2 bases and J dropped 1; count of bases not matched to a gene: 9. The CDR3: CASSLGQGAVGNTEAFF. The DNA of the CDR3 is TGTGCCAGCAGCTTAGGGCAGGGGGCAGTGGGGAACACTGAAGCTTTCTTT.

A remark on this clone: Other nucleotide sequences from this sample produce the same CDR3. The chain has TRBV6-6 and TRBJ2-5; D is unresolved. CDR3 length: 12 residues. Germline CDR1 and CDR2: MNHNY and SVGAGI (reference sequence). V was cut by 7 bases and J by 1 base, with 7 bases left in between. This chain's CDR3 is CASTWSQETQYF. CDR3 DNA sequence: TGTGCCAGCACCTGGAGCCAAGAGACCCAGTACTTC.

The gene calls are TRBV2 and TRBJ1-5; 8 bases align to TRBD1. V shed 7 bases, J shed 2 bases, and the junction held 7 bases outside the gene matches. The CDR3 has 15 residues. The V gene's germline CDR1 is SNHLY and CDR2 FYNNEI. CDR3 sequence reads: CASKDDRGGNQPQHF. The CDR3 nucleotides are TGTGCCAGCAAAGACGACAGGGGAGGCAATCAGCCCCAGCATTTT.

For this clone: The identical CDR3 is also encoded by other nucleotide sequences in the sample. The CDR3 DNA reads TGTGCCAGCAGTGGAGAGGCCTACGAGCAGTACTTC. It specifies CASSGEAYEQYF. This rearrangement joins TRBV2 to TRBJ2-7; no reliable D call. V was trimmed by 4 bases and J by 2 bases, leaving 6 bases between them. This CDR3 comprises 12 residues. CDR1 and CDR2 (germline): SNHLY, FYNNEI.

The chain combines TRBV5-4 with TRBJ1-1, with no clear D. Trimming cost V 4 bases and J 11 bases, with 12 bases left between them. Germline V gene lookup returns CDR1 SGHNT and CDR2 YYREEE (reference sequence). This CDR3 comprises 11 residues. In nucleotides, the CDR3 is TGTGCCAGCAGCCCCGGACTCGGGGCTTTCTTT. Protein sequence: CASSPGLGAFF.

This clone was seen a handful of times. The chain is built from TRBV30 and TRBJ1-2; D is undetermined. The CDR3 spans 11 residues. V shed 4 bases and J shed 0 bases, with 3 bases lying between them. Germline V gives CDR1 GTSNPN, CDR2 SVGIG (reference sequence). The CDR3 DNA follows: TGTGCCTGGATCGCTAACTATGGCTACACCTTC. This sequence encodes CAWIANYGYTF.

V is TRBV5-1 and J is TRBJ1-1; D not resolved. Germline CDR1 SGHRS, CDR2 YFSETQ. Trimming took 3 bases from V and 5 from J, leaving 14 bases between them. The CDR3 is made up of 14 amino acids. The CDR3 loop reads CASSSAVRRTEAFF. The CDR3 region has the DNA TGCGCCAGCAGCTCGGCGGTACGCCGAACTGAAGCTTTCTTT.

This CDR3 reads CASSESRGSYNSPLHF. The CDR3 nucleotides read TGTGCCAGCAGTGAATCACGGGGCTCCTATAATTCACCCCTCCACTTT. V usage is TRBV6-1 and J usage is TRBJ1-6, with D unresolved. Trimming shortened V by 2 bases and J by 0 bases, and 8 bases separated the two germline ends. CDR1 is MNHNS and CDR2 is SASEGT in the germline V gene. The CDR3 totals 16 residues.

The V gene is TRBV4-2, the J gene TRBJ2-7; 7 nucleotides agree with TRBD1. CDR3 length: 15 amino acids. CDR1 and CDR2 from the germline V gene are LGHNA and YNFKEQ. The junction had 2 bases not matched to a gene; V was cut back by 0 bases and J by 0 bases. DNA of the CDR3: TGTGCCAGCAGCCAAGATCGGGACAGCTCCTACGAGCAGTACTTC. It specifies CASSQDRDSSYEQYF.